The entry below gives a single TCR beta chain sequence along with its context. This entry is derived from a study of blood T cell repertoires in COVID-19. Study-wide context: Some COVID-19 samples were acute and others convalescent; all came from the United States, Italy and Spain. T cells, B-cell-depleted T cells, or PBMCs supplied cDNA or gDNA.

Per the original methods: Amplification with reference gene primers provided the estimates of nucleated cell counts. Assay used: immunoSEQ multiplex PCR; TCRdb lists only in-frame clones, some missing. V, J and clone size were drawn from that table, and D and trimming were deduced from the DNA. The repertoire holds approximately 85,000 clones, with around four fifths as singletons. Per germline, CDR1 SQVTM and CDR2 ANQGSEA. The V gene lost 8 bases and the J gene lost 6 bases, with 14 bases spanning the gap. This CDR3 contains 11 residues. The V and J genes are TRBV29-1 and TRBJ2-7; TRBD1 might be the D (5 bases). The sample consisted of peripheral blood. The sequence derives from a woman aged 70-85 years with active or convalescent COVID-19. The CDR3 DNA follows: TGCAGCCAAGCAGGGTCAGGCGAGCAGTACTTC. Its translation is CSQAGSGEQYF.